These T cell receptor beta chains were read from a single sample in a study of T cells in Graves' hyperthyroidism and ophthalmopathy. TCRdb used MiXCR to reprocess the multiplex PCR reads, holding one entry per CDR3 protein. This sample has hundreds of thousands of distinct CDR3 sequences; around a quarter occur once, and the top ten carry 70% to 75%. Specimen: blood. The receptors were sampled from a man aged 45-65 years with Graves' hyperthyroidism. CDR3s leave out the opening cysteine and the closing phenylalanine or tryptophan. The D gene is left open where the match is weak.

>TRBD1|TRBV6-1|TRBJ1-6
ASSLDRRSPLH
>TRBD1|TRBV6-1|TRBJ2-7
ASRADRDYYEQY
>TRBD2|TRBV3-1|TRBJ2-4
ASSLISGRAKNIQY
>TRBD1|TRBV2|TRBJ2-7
AIWDSTNYEQY
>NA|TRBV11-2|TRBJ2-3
ASSLALASNTQY
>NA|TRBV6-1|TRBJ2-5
ASSTDQETQY
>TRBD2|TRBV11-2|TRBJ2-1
ASSSIAGGNYNEQF
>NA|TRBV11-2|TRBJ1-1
ASSLDVGVDAF
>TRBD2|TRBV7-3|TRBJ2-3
ASSRSSGSGTDTQY
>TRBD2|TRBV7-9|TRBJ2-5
ASRKTSGALGETQY
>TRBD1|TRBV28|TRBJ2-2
ASITGTGGNSGELF
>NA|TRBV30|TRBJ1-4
AWGQTNEKLF
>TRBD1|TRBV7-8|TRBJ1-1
ASSSIFRGMVDTEAF
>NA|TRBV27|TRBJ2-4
ASSSPTVLAKNIQY
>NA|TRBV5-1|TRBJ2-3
ASSSGRGAFTDTQY
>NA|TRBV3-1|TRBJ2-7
ASSQAGAGYEQY
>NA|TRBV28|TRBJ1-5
ASRSRIRDQPQH
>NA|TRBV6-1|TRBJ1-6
ASRVELNSPLH
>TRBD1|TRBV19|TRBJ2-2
ASRKGQGDTGELF
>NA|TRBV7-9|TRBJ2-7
ASSLRGVGDEQY
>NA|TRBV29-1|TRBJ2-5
SVETAQETQY
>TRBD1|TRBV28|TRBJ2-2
ASTWGTGATGELF
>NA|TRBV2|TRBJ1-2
ASSDIGTGYGYT
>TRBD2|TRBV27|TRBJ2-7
ASSYPSGRNNDYEQY
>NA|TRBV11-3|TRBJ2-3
ASSSRLDMQY
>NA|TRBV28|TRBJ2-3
ASSPPPVGRSTDTQY